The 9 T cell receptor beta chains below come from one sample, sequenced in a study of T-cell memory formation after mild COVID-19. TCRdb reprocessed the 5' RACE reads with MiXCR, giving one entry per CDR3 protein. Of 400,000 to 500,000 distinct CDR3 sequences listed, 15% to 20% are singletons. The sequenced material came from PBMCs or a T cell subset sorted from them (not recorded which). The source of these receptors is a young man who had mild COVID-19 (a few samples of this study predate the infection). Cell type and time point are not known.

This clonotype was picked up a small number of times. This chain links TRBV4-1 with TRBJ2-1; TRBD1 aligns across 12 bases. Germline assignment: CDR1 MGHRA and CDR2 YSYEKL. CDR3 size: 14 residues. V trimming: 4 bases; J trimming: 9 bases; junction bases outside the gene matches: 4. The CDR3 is CASSLPGQGAEQFF. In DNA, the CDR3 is TGCGCCAGCAGCCTCCCGGGACAGGGGGCTGAGCAGTTCTTC.

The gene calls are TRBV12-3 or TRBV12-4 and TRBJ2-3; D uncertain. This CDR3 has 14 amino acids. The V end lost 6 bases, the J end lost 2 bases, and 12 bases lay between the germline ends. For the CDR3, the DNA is TGTGCCAGCAGCCGCCGCGCGGTCACAGATACGCAGTATTTT. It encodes CASSRRAVTDTQYF.

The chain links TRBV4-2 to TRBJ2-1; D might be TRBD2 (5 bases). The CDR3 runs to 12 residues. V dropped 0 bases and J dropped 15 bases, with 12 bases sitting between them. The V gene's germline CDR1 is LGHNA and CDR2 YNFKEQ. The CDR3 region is CASSQERVGRFF. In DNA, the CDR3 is TGTGCCAGCAGCCAAGAGCGGGTCGGACGGTTCTTC.

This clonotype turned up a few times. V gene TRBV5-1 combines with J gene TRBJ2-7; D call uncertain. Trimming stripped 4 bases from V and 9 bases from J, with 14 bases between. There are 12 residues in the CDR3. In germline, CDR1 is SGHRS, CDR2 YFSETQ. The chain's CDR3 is CASSGTGPGQYF. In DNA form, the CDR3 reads TGCGCCAGCAGCGGAACTGGACCGGGGCAGTACTTC.

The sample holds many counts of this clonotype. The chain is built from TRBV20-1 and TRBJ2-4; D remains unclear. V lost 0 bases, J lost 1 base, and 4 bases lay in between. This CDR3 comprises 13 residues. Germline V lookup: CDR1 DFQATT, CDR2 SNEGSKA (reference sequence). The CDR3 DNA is TGCAGTGCTAGAGATGTCGCCAAAAACATTCAGTACTTC. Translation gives CSARDVAKNIQYF.

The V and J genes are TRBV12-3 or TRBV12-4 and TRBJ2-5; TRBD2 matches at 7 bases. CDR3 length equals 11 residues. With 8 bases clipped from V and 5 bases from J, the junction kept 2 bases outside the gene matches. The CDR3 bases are TGTGCCAGCGGGGAGGGGGAGACCCAGTACTTC. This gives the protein CASGEGETQYF.

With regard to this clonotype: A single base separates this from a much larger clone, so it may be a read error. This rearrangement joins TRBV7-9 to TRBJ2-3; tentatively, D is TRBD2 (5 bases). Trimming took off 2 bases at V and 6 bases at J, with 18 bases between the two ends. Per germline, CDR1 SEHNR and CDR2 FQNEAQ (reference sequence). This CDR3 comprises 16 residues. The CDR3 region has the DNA TGTGCCAGCAGCTTACCCCACGTCCCCCCGGGGGATACGCAGTATTTT. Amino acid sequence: CASSLPHVPPGDTQYF.

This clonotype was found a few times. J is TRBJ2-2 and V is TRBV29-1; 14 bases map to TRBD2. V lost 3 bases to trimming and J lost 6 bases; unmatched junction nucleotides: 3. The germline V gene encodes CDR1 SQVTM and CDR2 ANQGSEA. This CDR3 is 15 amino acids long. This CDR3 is CSVDGLAGGSGELFF. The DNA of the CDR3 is TGCAGCGTTGACGGACTAGCGGGGGGATCCGGGGAGCTGTTTTTT.

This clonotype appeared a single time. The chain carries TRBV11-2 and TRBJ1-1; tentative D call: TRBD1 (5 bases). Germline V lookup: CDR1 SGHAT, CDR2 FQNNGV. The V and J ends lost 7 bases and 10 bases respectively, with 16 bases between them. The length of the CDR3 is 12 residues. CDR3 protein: CASTPVLGPAFF. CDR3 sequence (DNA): TGTGCCAGCACCCCCGTTCTGGGGCCAGCTTTCTTT.